The sequence of this TCR beta chain was determined in a study of T cell responses to AZD1222 COVID-19 vaccine. CDR3 size: 14 residues. Per the germline V gene, CDR1 is SEHNR and CDR2 is FQNEAQ (reference sequence). V lost 5 bases, J lost 3 bases, and 14 bases lay in between. Profiling relied on immunoSEQ multiplex PCR, and the TCRdb table lists in-frame clones only, not all of them. The sample includes 99,000 or so clones, 70% to 90% of them seen just once. The J gene is TRBJ2-7, the V gene TRBV7-9; weak D call: TRBD2 (6 bases). Sequences were derived from peripheral blood, sampled on day 0 of AZD1222 vaccination. This receptor was taken from an adult in good health. The DNA for the CDR3 is TGTGCCAGCAGCCCTAGCGCCCCCGGCTACGAGCAGTACTTC. This gives the protein CASSPSAPGYEQYF. The variable domain in full, completed from reference TRBV7-9 and TRBJ2-7, reads DTGVSQNPRHKITKRGQNVTFRCDPISEHNRLYWYRQTLGQGPEFLTYFQNEAQLEKSRLLSDRFSAERPKGSFSTLEIQRTEQGDSAMYLCASSPSAPGYEQYFGPGTRLTVT.